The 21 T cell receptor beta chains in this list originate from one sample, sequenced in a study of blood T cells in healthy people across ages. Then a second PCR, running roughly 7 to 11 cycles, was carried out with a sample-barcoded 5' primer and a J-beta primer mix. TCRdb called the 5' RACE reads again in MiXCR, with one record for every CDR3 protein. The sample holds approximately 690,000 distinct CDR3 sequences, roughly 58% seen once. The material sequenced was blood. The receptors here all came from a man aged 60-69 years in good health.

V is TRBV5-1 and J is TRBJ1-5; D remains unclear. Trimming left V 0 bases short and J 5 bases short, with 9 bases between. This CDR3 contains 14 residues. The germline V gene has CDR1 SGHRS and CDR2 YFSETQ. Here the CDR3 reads CASSLAPADQPQHF. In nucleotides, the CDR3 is TGCGCCAGCAGCTTGGCCCCAGCTGATCAGCCCCAGCATTTT.

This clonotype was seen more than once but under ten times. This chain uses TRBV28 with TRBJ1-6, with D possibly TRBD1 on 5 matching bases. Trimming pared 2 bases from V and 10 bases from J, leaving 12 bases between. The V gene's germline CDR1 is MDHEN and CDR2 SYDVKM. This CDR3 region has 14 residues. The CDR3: CASSLGGDLSPLHF. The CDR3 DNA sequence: TGTGCCAGCAGTTTAGGCGGGGACTTATCACCCCTCCACTTT.

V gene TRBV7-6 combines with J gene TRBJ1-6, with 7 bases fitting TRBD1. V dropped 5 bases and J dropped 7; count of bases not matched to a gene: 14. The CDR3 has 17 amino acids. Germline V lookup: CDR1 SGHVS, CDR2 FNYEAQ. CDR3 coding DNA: TGTGCCAGCAGCCTAACCGGAGACAGGGTCACCAATTCACCCCTCCACTTT. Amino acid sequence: CASSLTGDRVTNSPLHF.

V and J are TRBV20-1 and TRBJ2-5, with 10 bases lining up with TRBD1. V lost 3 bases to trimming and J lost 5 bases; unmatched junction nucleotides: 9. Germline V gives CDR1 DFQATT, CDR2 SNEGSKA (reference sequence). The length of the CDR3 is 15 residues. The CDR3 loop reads CSARSDGTGVETQYF. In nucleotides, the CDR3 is TGCAGTGCTAGGTCCGACGGGACAGGGGTTGAGACCCAGTACTTC.

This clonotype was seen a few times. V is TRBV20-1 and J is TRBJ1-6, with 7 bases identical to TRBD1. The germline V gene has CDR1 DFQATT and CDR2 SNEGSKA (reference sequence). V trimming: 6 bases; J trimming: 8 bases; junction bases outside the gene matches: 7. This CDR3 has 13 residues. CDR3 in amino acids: CSAPGQRDSPLHF. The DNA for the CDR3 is TGCAGTGCCCCGGGACAGCGAGATTCACCCCTCCACTTT.

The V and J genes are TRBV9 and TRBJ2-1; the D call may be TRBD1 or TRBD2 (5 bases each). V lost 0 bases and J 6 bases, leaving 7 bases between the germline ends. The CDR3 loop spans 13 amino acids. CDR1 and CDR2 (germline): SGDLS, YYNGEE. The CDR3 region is CASSVGGINEQFF. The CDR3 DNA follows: TGTGCCAGCAGCGTAGGGGGGATCAATGAGCAGTTCTTC. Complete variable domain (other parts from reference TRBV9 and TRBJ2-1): DSGVTQTPKHLITATGQRVTLRCSPRSGDLSVYWYQQSLDQGLQFLIQYYNGEERAKGNILERFSAQQFPDLHSELNLSSLELGDSALYFCASSVGGINEQFFGPGTRLTVL.

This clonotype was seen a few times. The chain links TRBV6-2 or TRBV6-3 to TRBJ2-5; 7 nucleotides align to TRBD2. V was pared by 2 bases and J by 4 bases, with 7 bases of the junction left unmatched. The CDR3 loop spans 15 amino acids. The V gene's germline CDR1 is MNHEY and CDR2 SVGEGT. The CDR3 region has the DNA TGTGCCAGCAGTTACGAGCGGGGCTTTGGAGAGACCCAGTACTTC. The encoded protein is CASSYERGFGETQYF.

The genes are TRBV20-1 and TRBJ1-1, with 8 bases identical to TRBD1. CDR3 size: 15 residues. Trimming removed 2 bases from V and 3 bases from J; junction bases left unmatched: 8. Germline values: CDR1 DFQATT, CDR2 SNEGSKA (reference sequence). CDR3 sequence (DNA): TGCAGTGCTAGAACCACAGGGGGAATTGACACTGAAGCTTTCTTT. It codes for CSARTTGGIDTEAFF.

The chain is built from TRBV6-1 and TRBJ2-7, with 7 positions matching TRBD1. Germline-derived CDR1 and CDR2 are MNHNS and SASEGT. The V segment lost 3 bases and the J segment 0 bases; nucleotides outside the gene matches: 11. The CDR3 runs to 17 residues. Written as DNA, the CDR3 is TGTGCCAGCAGTGATAGAGGGGGACAGAGGAGCTCCTACGAGCAGTACTTC. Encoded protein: CASSDRGGQRSSYEQYF.

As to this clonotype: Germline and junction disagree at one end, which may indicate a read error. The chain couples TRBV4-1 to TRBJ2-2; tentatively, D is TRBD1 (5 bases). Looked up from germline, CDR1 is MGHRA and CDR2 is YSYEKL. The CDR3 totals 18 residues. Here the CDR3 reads CASRQVGSDKANTGELFF. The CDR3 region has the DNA TGCGCCAGCAGGCAAGTAGGATCGGACAAAGCGAACACCGGGGAGCTGTTTTTT.

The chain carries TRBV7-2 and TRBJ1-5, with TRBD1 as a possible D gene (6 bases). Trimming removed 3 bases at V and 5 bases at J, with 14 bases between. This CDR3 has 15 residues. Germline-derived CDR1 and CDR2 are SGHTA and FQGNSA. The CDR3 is CASSFGQPLDQPQHF. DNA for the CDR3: TGTGCCAGCAGCTTTGGACAGCCGTTAGATCAGCCCCAGCATTTT.

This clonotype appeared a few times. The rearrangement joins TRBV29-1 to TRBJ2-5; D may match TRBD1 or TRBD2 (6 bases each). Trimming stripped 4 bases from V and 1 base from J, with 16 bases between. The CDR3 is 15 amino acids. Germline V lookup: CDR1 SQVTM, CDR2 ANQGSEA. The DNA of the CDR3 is TGCAGCGTTGCCCCGACAGGAGGGGCCCAAGAGACCCAGTACTTC. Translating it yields CSVAPTGGAQETQYF.

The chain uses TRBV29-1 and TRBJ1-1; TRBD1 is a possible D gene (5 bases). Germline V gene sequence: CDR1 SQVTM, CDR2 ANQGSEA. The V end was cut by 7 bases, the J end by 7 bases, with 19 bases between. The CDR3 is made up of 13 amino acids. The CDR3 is CSAKSGTIIEAFF. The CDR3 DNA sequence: TGCAGCGCAAAATCGGGGACGATAATTGAAGCTTTCTTT.

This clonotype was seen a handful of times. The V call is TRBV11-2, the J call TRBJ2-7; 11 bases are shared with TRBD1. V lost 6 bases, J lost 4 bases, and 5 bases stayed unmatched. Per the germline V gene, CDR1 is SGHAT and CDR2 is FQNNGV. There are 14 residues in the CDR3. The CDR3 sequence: CASSLDRGHYEQYF. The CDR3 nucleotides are TGTGCCAGCAGTTTGGACAGGGGGCATTACGAGCAGTACTTC. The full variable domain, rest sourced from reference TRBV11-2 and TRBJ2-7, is EAGVAQSPRYKIIEKRQSVAFWCNPISGHATLYWYQQILGQGPKLLIQFQNNGVVDDSQLPKDRFSAERLKGVDSTLKIQPAKLEDSAVYLCASSLDRGHYEQYFGPGTRLTVT.

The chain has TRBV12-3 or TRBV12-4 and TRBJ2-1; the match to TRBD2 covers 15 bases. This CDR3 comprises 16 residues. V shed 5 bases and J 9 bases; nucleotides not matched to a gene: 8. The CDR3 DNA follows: TGTGCCAGCAGTCCCGGGACTAGCGGGGGGTTTCTTGAGCAGTTCTTC. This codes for CASSPGTSGGFLEQFF.

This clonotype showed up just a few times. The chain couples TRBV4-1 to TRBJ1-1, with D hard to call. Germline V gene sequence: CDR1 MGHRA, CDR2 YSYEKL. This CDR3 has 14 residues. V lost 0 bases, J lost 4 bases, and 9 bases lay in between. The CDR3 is CASSQDGRATEAFF. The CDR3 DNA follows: TGCGCCAGCAGCCAAGATGGAAGGGCCACTGAAGCTTTCTTT.

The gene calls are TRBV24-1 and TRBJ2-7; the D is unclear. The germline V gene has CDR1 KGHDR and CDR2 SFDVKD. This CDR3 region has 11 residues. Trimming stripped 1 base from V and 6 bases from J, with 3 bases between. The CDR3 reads CATSDFPEQYF. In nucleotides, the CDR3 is TGTGCCACCAGTGATTTTCCCGAGCAGTACTTC.

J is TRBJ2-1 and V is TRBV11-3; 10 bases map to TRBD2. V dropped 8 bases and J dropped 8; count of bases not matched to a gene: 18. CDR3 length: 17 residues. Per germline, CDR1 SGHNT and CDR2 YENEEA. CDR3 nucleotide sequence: TGTGCCAGCGGCATCTCCAGCGGGGGGGCCTTTGGGGATGAGCAGTTCTTC. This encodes CASGISSGGAFGDEQFF.

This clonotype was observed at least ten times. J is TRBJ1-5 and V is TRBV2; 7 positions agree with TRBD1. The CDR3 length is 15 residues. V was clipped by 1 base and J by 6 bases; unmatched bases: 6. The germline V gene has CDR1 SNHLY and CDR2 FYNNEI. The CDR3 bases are TGTGCCAGCAGTGAAGATTCGACAGGGACTCAGCCCCAGCATTTT. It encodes CASSEDSTGTQPQHF.

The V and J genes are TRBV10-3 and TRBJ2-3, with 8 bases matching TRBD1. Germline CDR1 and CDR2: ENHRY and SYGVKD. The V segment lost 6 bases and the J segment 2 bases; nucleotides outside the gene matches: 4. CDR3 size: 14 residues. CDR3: CAIRSTGDTDTQYF. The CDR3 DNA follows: TGTGCCATCAGATCGACAGGGGACACAGATACGCAGTATTTT.

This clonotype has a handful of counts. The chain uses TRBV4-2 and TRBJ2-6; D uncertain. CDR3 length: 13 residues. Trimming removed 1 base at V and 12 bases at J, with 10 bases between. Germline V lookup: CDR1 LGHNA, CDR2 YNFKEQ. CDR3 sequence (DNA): TGTGCCAGCAGCCAAGGACGAGGTCCCGTCCTGACTTTC. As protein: CASSQGRGPVLTF.